These 23 T cell receptor beta chains originate from one sample sequenced in a study of CD8 T cells in ankylosing spondylitis. TCRdb re-called the 5' RACE reads through MiXCR, storing one row per CDR3 protein. The sample carries about 800,000 distinct CDR3 sequences, 10% to 15% recorded once. Study results and caveats: There was a TCR beta motif, made of several highly homologous variants, that appeared characteristic of ankylosing spondylitis blood.

For these TCRs, the target antigens are not known. The specimen was blood, either unsorted or a sorted T cell fraction (not recorded which). The receptors were sampled from a male donor with ankylosing spondylitis.

V and J are TRBV24-1 and TRBJ2-1; D remains ambiguous. Germline assignment: CDR1 KGHDR and CDR2 SFDVKD. The CDR3 runs to 14 residues. V shed 5 bases and J shed 5 bases, with 12 bases lying between them. DNA for the CDR3: TGTGCCACCAGTGTAGGAGAAACCCACAATGAGCAGTTCTTC. Translated: CATSVGETHNEQFF.

This clonotype occurred many times. The chain combines TRBV20-1 with TRBJ2-3, with D tentatively TRBD1 or TRBD2 (5 bases each). Germline V CDR1 and CDR2: DFQATT, SNEGSKA (reference sequence). The CDR3 extends over 13 amino acids. Trimming stripped 2 bases from V and 5 bases from J, with 11 bases between. For the CDR3, the DNA is TGCAGTGCTAGACAGGGTGGGAGAGATACGCAGTATTTT. This sequence encodes CSARQGGRDTQYF.

This clonotype was seen a few times. This sequence joins TRBV20-1 and TRBJ2-7; D is uncertain. V was cut by 1 base and J by 1 base, with 14 bases left in between. Germline loops: CDR1 DFQATT, CDR2 SNEGSKA (reference sequence). The CDR3 is made up of 15 amino acids. CDR3 nucleotide sequence: TGCAGTGCTAGAGCCGAAATCGAGAATTCCTACGAGCAGTACTTC. Amino acids: CSARAEIENSYEQYF.

This clonotype has more than one count but fewer than ten. The chain uses TRBV12-3 or TRBV12-4 and TRBJ2-3; 9 nucleotides match TRBD1. Unmatched junction bases numbered 9, after V lost 5 bases and J lost 6 bases. CDR3 length equals 15 residues. The CDR3 DNA sequence: TGTGCCAGCAGTCCCCGGACAGGGGTTGTTGATACGCAGTATTTT. Its translation: CASSPRTGVVDTQYF.

This clonotype was counted many times. The chain combines TRBV20-1 with TRBJ2-1; D may be TRBD2 (5 bases). Germline V CDR1 and CDR2: DFQATT, SNEGSKA (reference sequence). The CDR3 length is 11 residues. V dropped 3 bases and J dropped 9 bases, with 9 bases sitting between them. The CDR3, as DNA: TGCAGTGCTAGTGCTGGGAGTGAGCAGTTCTTC. This gives the protein CSASAGSEQFF.

This sequence joins TRBV21-1 and TRBJ1-2. TRBV21-1 is a listed pseudogene. The CDR3 sequence is 11 residues long. CDR3 DNA sequence: TGTGCCACTGGCCACTCTGGGGGCTACACCTTC. Its protein is CATGHSGGYTF.

This clonotype came up a few times. The V call is TRBV20-1, the J call TRBJ1-2, with 9 positions matching TRBD1. The CDR3 covers 15 residues. The germline CDR1 and CDR2 sequences are DFQATT and SNEGSKA (reference sequence). V was clipped by 0 bases and J by 5 bases; unmatched bases: 7. CDR3 residues: CSARDPGTGYYGYTF. CDR3 in DNA: TGCAGTGCTAGAGACCCCGGGACAGGGTATTATGGCTACACCTTC.

V usage is TRBV20-1 and J usage is TRBJ1-1; weak D call: TRBD1 (6 bases). The CDR3 is 14 amino acids. Germline V lookup: CDR1 DFQATT, CDR2 SNEGSKA (reference sequence). V was shortened by 4 bases and J by 5 bases, with 17 bases between the two germline ends. CDR3 coding DNA: TGCAGTGCTACCCCGGGGGGCGAGACAACTGAAGCTTTCTTT. Translating gives CSATPGGETTEAFF.

This clonotype has just a few counts. This chain connects TRBV28 to TRBJ1-2; D gene unclear. Per the germline V gene, CDR1 is MDHEN and CDR2 is SYDVKM. V lost 5 bases and J 4 bases, leaving 14 bases between the germline ends. This CDR3 contains 14 residues. CDR3 bases: TGTGCCAGCAGTCTGAACATCGAGGGCTATGGCTACACCTTC. Protein product: CASSLNIEGYGYTF.

Only a few counts were recorded for this clonotype. This chain joins TRBV12-3 or TRBV12-4 and TRBJ2-5; D is perhaps TRBD2 (7 bases). Deletions cut 7 bases from V and 4 bases from J, with 16 bases between. This CDR3 has 14 residues. The CDR3 DNA is TGTGCCAGCACCCCAAAAGGGGGGGGAGAGACCCAGTACTTC. Translating gives CASTPKGGGETQYF.

This clonotype has a handful of counts. The chain recombines TRBV20-1 with TRBJ2-7, with a weak D call TRBD1 (8 bases). This CDR3 spans 15 amino acids. The V and J ends lost 5 bases and 0 bases respectively, with 17 bases between them. Germline V gene data show CDR1 as DFQATT and CDR2 as SNEGSKA (reference sequence). The CDR3 bases are TGCAGTGCTGATCCAGGGGGCGGGGGCTCCTACGAGCAGTACTTC. As protein: CSADPGGGGSYEQYF.

The chain employs TRBV7-2 and TRBJ2-3; D call uncertain. This CDR3 comprises 13 residues. Trimming stripped 1 base from V and 8 bases from J, with 10 bases between. Looked up from germline, CDR1 is SGHTA and CDR2 is FQGNSA. The CDR3 nucleotides are TGTGCCAGCAGCTTAGAGTTTAGCCGTACGCAGTATTTT. This translates into CASSLEFSRTQYF.

The chain carries TRBV13 and TRBJ2-7; a possible D gene is TRBD1 (6 bases). The length of the CDR3 is 14 residues. Germline values: CDR1 PRHDT, CDR2 FYEKMQ (reference sequence). The V end was cut by 5 bases, the J end by 3 bases, with 14 bases between. The CDR3 protein is CASSQPGQLYEQYF. The CDR3 coding sequence is TGTGCCAGCAGCCAACCGGGACAACTCTACGAGCAGTACTTC.

J is TRBJ2-1 and V is TRBV20-1, with D maybe TRBD2 (5 bases). Germline V gene lookup returns CDR1 DFQATT and CDR2 SNEGSKA (reference sequence). V lost 3 bases to trimming and J lost 9 bases, with 12 bases between them. There are 12 residues in the CDR3. The CDR3 here is CSASTGRGEQFF. The CDR3 bases are TGCAGTGCTAGTACGGGTCGGGGTGAGCAGTTCTTC.

The V call is TRBV7-9, the J call TRBJ2-5; D is tentatively TRBD1 or TRBD2 (6 bases each). The CDR3 consists of 15 residues. V lost 5 bases, J lost 0 bases, and 13 bases lay in between. From germline, CDR1 is SEHNR and CDR2 FQNEAQ (reference sequence). As DNA, the CDR3 is TGTGCCAGCAGCCCGGGGGCGGGGTACCAAGAGACCCAGTACTTC. Translating gives CASSPGAGYQETQYF.

The CDR3 spells CASRPPQGRNTEAFF. For the CDR3, the DNA is TGTGCCAGCAGGCCGCCACAGGGACGGAACACTGAAGCTTTCTTT. This rearrangement joins TRBV28 to TRBJ1-1; TRBD1 might be the D (6 bases). The CDR3 has 15 amino acids. With 6 bases removed from V and 1 base from J, the gap between germline ends came to 15 bases. Germline V gene sequence: CDR1 MDHEN, CDR2 SYDVKM.

The V and J genes are TRBV29-1 and TRBJ2-1; 13 nucleotides agree with TRBD2. In germline, CDR1 is SQVTM, CDR2 ANQGSEA. Trimming removed 6 bases from V and 7 bases from J; junction bases left unmatched: 9. The CDR3 sequence is 15 residues long. CDR3 nucleotide sequence: TGCAGCGTCGGTGGACTAGCGGGAGTCAGTAATGAGCAGTTCTTC. Its translation is CSVGGLAGVSNEQFF.

The chain uses TRBV19 and TRBJ1-5; the D gene is possibly TRBD1 (5 bases). The CDR3 consists of 15 residues. The germline gives CDR1 LNHDA, CDR2 SQIVND (reference sequence). V lost 4 bases and J 0 bases, leaving 10 bases between the germline ends. CDR3 in DNA: TGTGCCAGTAGTACAAGACAGTATAGCAATCAGCCCCAGCATTTT. Amino acids: CASSTRQYSNQPQHF. Supplemented by reference TRBV19 and TRBJ1-5, the full variable domain reads DGGITQSPKYLFRKEGQNVTLSCEQNLNHDAMYWYRQDPGQGLRLIYYSQIVNDFQKGDIAEGYSVSREKKESFPLTVTSAQKNPTAFYLCASSTRQYSNQPQHFGDGTRLSIL.

The CDR3 here is CASSSQWETQYF. For the CDR3, the DNA is TGTGCCAGCAGCTCTCAATGGGAGACCCAGTACTTC. This sequence joins TRBV3-1 and TRBJ2-5; no firm D call. CDR1 LGHDT and CDR2 YNNKEL come from the germline V gene (reference sequence). Trimming removed 5 bases at V and 5 bases at J, with 9 bases between. The CDR3 runs to 12 residues.

This clonotype has at least ten counts. The gene calls are TRBV28 and TRBJ1-1; TRBD1 is a possible D gene (5 bases). The CDR3 is 15 residues long. V was cut by 8 bases and J by 13 bases, with 29 bases left in between. Germline loops: CDR1 MDHEN, CDR2 SYDVKM. CDR3 nucleotides: TGTGCCAGCCTCGGCGGGTGGTCGGGGGAGCGGAGGGATTTCTTT. Its translation is CASLGGWSGERRDFF.

This clonotype was detected only a few times. This rearrangement joins TRBV7-8 to TRBJ2-1; D is unresolved. Germline values: CDR1 SGHVS, CDR2 FQNEAQ. V was pared by 5 bases and J by 0 bases, with 11 bases between. This CDR3 has 15 amino acids. In nucleotides, the CDR3 is TGTGCCAGCAGCCCCAAGATTAGCTCCTACAATGAGCAGTTCTTC. It is translated as CASSPKISSYNEQFF.

This clonotype was observed a few times. The chain carries TRBV20-1 and TRBJ1-1; no clear D. V lost 6 bases and J 2 bases, leaving 13 bases between the germline ends. CDR3 size: 13 residues. Germline CDR1 reads DFQATT; CDR2 reads SNEGSKA (reference sequence). The CDR3 region is CSARLGFNTEAFF. The CDR3 DNA is TGCAGTGCCCGGCTTGGGTTCAACACTGAAGCTTTCTTT.

This clonotype has a handful of counts. The chain links TRBV7-2 to TRBJ1-1; 7 positions match TRBD1. There are 15 residues in the CDR3. Germline-derived CDR1 and CDR2 are SGHTA and FQGNSA. V lost 2 bases to trimming and J lost 0 bases; unmatched junction nucleotides: 3. The CDR3 nucleotides are TGTGCCAGCAGCTTAACAGGGGCTATGAACACTGAAGCTTTCTTT. The encoded protein is CASSLTGAMNTEAFF. Full variable domain (remainder filled in from reference TRBV7-2 and TRBJ1-1): GAGVSQSPSNKVTEKGKDVELRCDPISGHTALYWYRQSLGQGLEFLIYFQGNSAPDKSGLPSDRFSAERTGGSVSTLTIQRTQQEDSAVYLCASSLTGAMNTEAFFGQGTRLTVV.